These T cell receptor beta chains were read from a single sample in a study of cytomegalovirus exposure and HLA in healthy donors. Here immunoSEQ multiplex PCR was the method, and the copy in TCRdb shows in-frame clones only, minus some. The data hold 240,000 or so clones, with over 70% observed a single time. The sample consisted of PBMCs. The receptors were gathered from an older woman in good health and CMV-seropositive. CDR3s include the opening cysteine and the closing phenylalanine or tryptophan. D genes are given only for firm matches. Size tells how often a clone was seen (once, few, many) or the class of an expanded clone, and some rows leave it out.

abundance,v_gene,d_gene,j_gene,CDR3aa,CDR3nt
.,TRBV5-4,TRBD1,TRBJ1-6,CASSLDPPGQSNSPLHF,TGTGCCAGCAGCTTGGACCCGCCGGGACAGAGTAATTCACCCCTCCACTTT
.,TRBV12-5,.,TRBJ2-2,CASGLVQGNTGELFF,TGTGCTAGTGGTTTGGTGCAGGGAAACACCGGGGAGCTGTTTTTT
.,TRBV7-9,.,TRBJ1-5,CASSSSGSNQPQHF,TGTGCCAGCAGCTCGTCCGGGAGCAATCAGCCCCAGCATTTT
.,TRBV30,.,TRBJ2-1,CAWSPVYNEQFF,TGTGCCTGGAGTCCAGTTTACAATGAGCAGTTCTTC
.,TRBV30,.,TRBJ1-4,CAWTRHGLNEKLFF,TGTGCCTGGACGCGACACGGCCTTAATGAAAAACTGTTTTTT
.,TRBV27,.,TRBJ2-1,CASSLSGSLSSYNEQFF,TGTGCCAGCAGTTTATCCGGGTCCTTGAGCTCCTACAATGAGCAGTTCTTC
few,TRBV18,.,TRBJ1-1,CASSRGRGGDTEAFF,TGTGCCAGCTCACGGGGCAGGGGTGGAGACACTGAAGCTTTCTTT
.,TRBV9,.,TRBJ2-7,CASSAGHPLDYEQYF,TGTGCCAGCAGCGCGGGACACCCGCTCGACTACGAGCAGTACTTC
.,TRBV30,TRBD2,TRBJ2-5,CAWSAGTSQETQYF,TGTGCCTGGAGCGCCGGGACTAGCCAAGAGACCCAGTACTTC
.,TRBV7-9,.,TRBJ2-2,CASSLAGVNTGELFF,TGTGCCAGCAGCTTAGCGGGAGTGAACACCGGGGAGCTGTTTTTT
once,TRBV7-9,TRBD2,TRBJ2-7,CASSPLASRDEQYF,TGTGCCAGCAGCCCACTAGCGTCGAGGGACGAGCAGTACTTC
.,TRBV2,.,TRBJ1-1,CASSVGQNLNTEAFF,TGTGCCAGCAGTGTGGGACAAAACCTGAACACTGAAGCTTTCTTT
few,TRBV6-5,.,TRBJ1-3,CASSYGGAGGNTIYF,TGTGCCAGCAGTTACGGGGGGGCAGGAGGAAACACCATATATTTT
.,TRBV10-1,TRBD2,TRBJ2-3,CASSASGRLQYF,TGCGCCAGCAGTGCTAGCGGGAGGCTGCAGTATTTT
few,TRBV5-6,TRBD1,TRBJ2-7,CASSNRQGFSEQYF,TGTGCCAGCAGCAACCGACAGGGTTTTAGCGAGCAGTACTTC
.,TRBV25-1,.,TRBJ2-2,CASSEVSLNTGELFF,TGTGCCAGCAGTGAAGTGAGCCTTAACACCGGGGAGCTGTTTTTT
.,TRBV6-5,.,TRBJ1-2,CASRQGGVPGYTF,TGTGCCAGCAGACAAGGGGGGGTTCCTGGCTACACCTTC
.,TRBV4-1,TRBD1,TRBJ1-6,CASSLGDRGSSYNSPLHF,TGCGCCAGCAGCCTAGGGGACAGGGGAAGCTCCTATAATTCACCCCTCCACTTT
.,TRBV7-9,.,TRBJ1-2,CASSLTNPSGVHGYTF,TGTGCCAGCAGCCTCACCAATCCTTCAGGGGTCCATGGCTACACCTTC
.,TRBV7-2,.,TRBJ2-7,CASSSLVSYEQYF,TGTGCCAGCAGCTCCCTTGTCTCCTACGAGCAGTACTTC
.,TRBV7-2,TRBD2,TRBJ2-7,CASRSSGTGEQYF,TGTGCCAGCAGAAGTAGCGGGACGGGGGAGCAGTACTTC
.,TRBV7-3,.,TRBJ2-1,CASSLLPGGNRVHEQFF,TGTGCCAGCAGCTTACTCCCCGGAGGGAATAGGGTGCATGAGCAGTTCTTC
once,TRBV7-2,TRBD1,TRBJ1-1,CASKPGTGYTEAFF,TGTGCCAGCAAGCCCGGGACAGGGTATACTGAAGCTTTCTTT
.,TRBV6-1,TRBD2,TRBJ2-1,CASTPGLASYNEQFF,TGTGCCAGCACACCGGGACTAGCGTCCTACAATGAGCAGTTCTTC
.,TRBV7-9,TRBD2,TRBJ2-1,CASSLLAGVQNNEQFF,TGTGCCAGCAGCTTACTAGCGGGAGTTCAGAACAATGAGCAGTTCTTC
.,TRBV18,.,TRBJ1-2,CASSPTSQVHGYTF,TGTGCCAGCTCACCAACCAGTCAGGTTCATGGCTACACCTTC
.,TRBV27,.,TRBJ2-7,CASSARTGTTIYEQYF,TGTGCCAGCAGTGCCCGGACAGGGACTACTATCTACGAGCAGTACTTC
.,TRBV25-1,.,TRBJ2-1,CASSGISYNEQFF,TGTGCCAGCAGCGGGATCTCCTACAATGAGCAGTTCTTC
.,TRBV19,.,TRBJ1-2,CASSIQGNYGYTF,TGTGCCAGTAGTATCCAGGGCAACTATGGCTACACCTTC
.,TRBV5-1,.,TRBJ2-1,CASSLALAAGYREQFF,TGCGCCAGCAGCTTGGCCTTAGCGGCAGGCTACAGGGAGCAGTTCTTC